This entry concerns a single T cell receptor beta chain. Its antigen remains unidentified. Produced via immunoSEQ multiplex PCR; TCRdb's table is partial and in-frame only. This sample has 15,000 or so clones, with 70% to 90% found just once. The CDR3 loop spans 17 amino acids. CDR1 ENHRY and CDR2 SYGVKD come from the germline V gene. With 6 bases removed from V and 4 bases from J, the gap between germline ends came to 25 bases. This sample is part of a study of cytotoxic CD8 clonotypes in ibrutinib-treated CLL. Whole-study context: There were 11 relapsed/refractory patients and around 15 treatment-naive patients, and fewer than 18 were IGHV unmutated.

Findings of the study overall: With treatment, public clonotypes, which were uncommon, either contracted or remained stable.

Approximately 2.2 micrograms of genomic DNA came from cryopreserved PBMCs for TCR beta libraries. This chain links TRBV10-3 with TRBJ2-7; D tentatively reads TRBD1 or TRBD2 (6 bases each). The TCR comes from a human donor with chronic lymphocytic leukemia. The sample was PBMCs, taken before ibrutinib treatment. The DNA of the CDR3 is TGTGCCATCAGCCCTAGGGCAGACTTCGGAGGGGGGTACGAGCAGTACTTC. Translation: CAISPRADFGGGYEQYF.